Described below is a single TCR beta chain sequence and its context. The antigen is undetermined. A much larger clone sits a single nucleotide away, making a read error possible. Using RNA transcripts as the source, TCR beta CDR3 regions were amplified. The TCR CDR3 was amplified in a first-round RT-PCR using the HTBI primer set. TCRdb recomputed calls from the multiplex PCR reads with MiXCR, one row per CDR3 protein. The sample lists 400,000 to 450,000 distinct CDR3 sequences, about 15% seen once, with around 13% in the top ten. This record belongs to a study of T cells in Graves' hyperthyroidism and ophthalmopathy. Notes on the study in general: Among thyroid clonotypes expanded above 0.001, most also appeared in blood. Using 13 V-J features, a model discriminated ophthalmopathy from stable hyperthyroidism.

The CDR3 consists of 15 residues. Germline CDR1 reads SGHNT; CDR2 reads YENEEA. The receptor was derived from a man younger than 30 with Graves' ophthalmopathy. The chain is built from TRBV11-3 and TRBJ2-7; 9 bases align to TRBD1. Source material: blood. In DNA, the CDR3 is TGTGCCGGCAGCCCCGGGACAGGGAGTTCGGGCGAGCAGTACTTC. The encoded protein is CAGSPGTGSSGEQYF.